Each of the 10 T cell receptor beta chains below was sequenced from the same sample in a study of vaccination and CD4 T cells after COVID-19 (dated by TCRdb to between 2021 and 2024). The receptor library was made with PCR. Sequencing instrument: Illumina iSeq 100. DNA from cultured CD4+ T cells was subjected to TCR sequencing with the Oncomine TCR Beta short-read assay at the Johns Hopkins FTIC core. TCRdb reworked the public reads: Q25 trimming with fastp, MiXCR clone assembly, productive beta chains retained. CDR3 protein duplicates are merged, each entry listing the most common genes and DNA. This sample has about 6,500 distinct CDR3 sequences in its table, and around 50% of those were observed once. The ten largest make up under 40% of the sample. The sample's treatment or condition label is to be understood as: roughly 10-day PBMC culture with coronavirus spike peptide pools or control peptides (ViraFEST assay). CD4+ T cells from unexposed donors were collected before the COVID-19 pandemic (2011-2018).

No antigen is known for these receptors. Sequencing used CD4+ T cells from blood, cultured in vitro. The receptor set was obtained from a human donor in good health.

The chain is built from TRBV11-2 and TRBJ2-1, with 9 bases fitting TRBD2. The germline V gene encodes CDR1 SGHAT and CDR2 FQNNGV. The length of the CDR3 is 15 residues. J gave up 2 bases and V 4 bases, and 3 bases lay outside the gene matches. CDR3 nucleotides: TGTGCCAGCAGCTCGAGCGGGGGGCCCTACAATGAGCAGTTCTTC. Amino acid sequence: CASSSSGGPYNEQFF.

The gene calls are TRBV27 and TRBJ1-6, with D maybe TRBD1 (6 bases). Germline loops: CDR1 MNHEY, CDR2 SMNVEV (reference sequence). V was shortened by 1 base and J by 10 bases, with 14 bases between the two germline ends. The CDR3 consists of 15 residues. The CDR3 region is CASSLLDRLKSPLHF. For the CDR3, the DNA is TGTGCCAGCAGTTTATTAGACAGGTTAAAATCACCCCTCCACTTT.

The V and J genes are TRBV6-2 or TRBV6-3 and TRBJ2-5; tentative D call: TRBD2 (5 bases). V dropped 6 bases and J dropped 4 bases, with 15 bases sitting between them. The CDR3 contains 14 residues. The germline V gene has CDR1 MNHEY and CDR2 SVGEGT. The CDR3 spells CASSDEGSGETQYF. In nucleotides, the CDR3 is TGTGCCAGCAGCGACGAGGGAAGCGGAGAGACCCAGTACTTC.

This clonotype was seen only a few times. The chain recombines TRBV28 with TRBJ1-5; 7 bases align to TRBD1. V lost 6 bases, J lost 2 bases, and 10 bases stayed unmatched. The CDR3 runs to 16 residues. Germline-derived CDR1 and CDR2 are MDHEN and SYDVKM. CDR3 DNA: TGTGCCAGCAGCCCTCAACAGGGGTTGGGCAATCAGCCCCAGCATTTT. This gives the protein CASSPQQGLGNQPQHF.

The chain has TRBV7-9 and TRBJ2-3; D may be TRBD2 (6 bases). V was pared by 5 bases and J by 4 bases, with 13 bases between. Germline CDR1 SEHNR, CDR2 FQNEAQ (reference sequence). The CDR3 loop spans 14 amino acids. The CDR3 DNA reads TGTGCCAGCAGCCAAGGGAGGCAGGCAGATACGCAGTATTTT. Residues: CASSQGRQADTQYF.

The chain recombines TRBV6-4 with TRBJ1-5; D is unresolved. V dropped 6 bases and J dropped 4 bases, with 16 bases sitting between them. This CDR3 contains 15 residues. Germline V gene lookup returns CDR1 MRHNA and CDR2 SNTAGT. The CDR3 DNA sequence: TGTGCCAGCAGCCCCCTGGCGGGCGCAAATCAGCCCCAGCATTTT. Translating gives CASSPLAGANQPQHF.

The chain employs TRBV2 and TRBJ1-2, with D possibly TRBD1 on 5 matching bases. There are 14 residues in the CDR3. Trimming removed 1 base at V and 1 base at J, with 7 bases between. Germline V gives CDR1 SNHLY, CDR2 FYNNEI. The CDR3 is CASSEGTINYGYTF. The CDR3, as DNA: TGTGCCAGCAGTGAAGGGACAATTAACTATGGCTACACCTTC. Drawing the rest from reference TRBV2 and TRBJ1-2, the complete variable domain is EPEVTQTPSHQVTQMGQEVILRCVPISNHLYFYWYRQILGQKVEFLVSFYNNEISEKSEIFDDQFSVERPDGSNFTLKIRSTKLEDSAMYFCASSEGTINYGYTFGSGTRLTVV.

The chain recombines TRBV29-1 with TRBJ1-2; possible D gene TRBD1, 5 bases. CDR3 length: 14 amino acids. CDR1 and CDR2 (germline): SQVTM, ANQGSEA. V lost 6 bases to trimming and J lost 0 bases, with 14 bases between them. CDR3 amino acids: CSVGRQSSNYGYTF. The CDR3 DNA sequence: TGCAGCGTCGGAAGACAGTCTTCTAACTATGGCTACACCTTC.

In this sample, this clonotype turned up a few times. The rearrangement links TRBV7-2 to TRBJ1-2; no clear D gene. The CDR3 runs 14 residues. CDR1 and CDR2 (germline): SGHTA, FQGNSA. Trimming took 2 bases from V and 3 from J, leaving 10 bases between them. CDR3 in DNA: TGTGCCAGCAGCTTAAGTGGCCAATACTATGGCTACACCTTC. Protein: CASSLSGQYYGYTF.

The chain links TRBV12-3 or TRBV12-4 to TRBJ1-1, with D unclear. The CDR3 extends over 14 amino acids. V gave up 6 bases and J gave up 1 base, with 12 bases separating them. CDR3 bases: TGTGCCAGCAGACATAAAGGGTGGAACACTGAAGCTTTCTTT. It encodes CASRHKGWNTEAFF.